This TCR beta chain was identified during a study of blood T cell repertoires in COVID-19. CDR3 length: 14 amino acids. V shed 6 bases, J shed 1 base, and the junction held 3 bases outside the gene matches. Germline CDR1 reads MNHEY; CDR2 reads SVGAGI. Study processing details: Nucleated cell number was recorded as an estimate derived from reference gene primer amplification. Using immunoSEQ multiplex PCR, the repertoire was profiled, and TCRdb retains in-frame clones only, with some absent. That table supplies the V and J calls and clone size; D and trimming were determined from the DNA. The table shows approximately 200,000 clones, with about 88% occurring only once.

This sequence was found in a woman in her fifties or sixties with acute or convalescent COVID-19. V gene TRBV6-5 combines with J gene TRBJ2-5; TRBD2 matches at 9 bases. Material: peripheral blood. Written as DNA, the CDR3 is TGTGCCAGCAGCTGGACTAGCGCCCAAGAGACCCAGTACTTC. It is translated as CASSWTSAQETQYF.